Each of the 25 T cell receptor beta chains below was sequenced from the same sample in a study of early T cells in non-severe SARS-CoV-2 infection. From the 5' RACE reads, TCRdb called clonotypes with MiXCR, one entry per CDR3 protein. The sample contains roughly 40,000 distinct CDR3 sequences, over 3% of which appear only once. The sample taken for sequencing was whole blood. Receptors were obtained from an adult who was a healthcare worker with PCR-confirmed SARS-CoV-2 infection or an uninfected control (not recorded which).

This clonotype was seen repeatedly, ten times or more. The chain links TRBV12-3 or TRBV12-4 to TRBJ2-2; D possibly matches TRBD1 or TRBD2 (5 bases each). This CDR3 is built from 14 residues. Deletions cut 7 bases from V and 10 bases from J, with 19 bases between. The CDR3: CASTTSLGVEELFF. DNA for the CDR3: TGTGCCAGCACCACATCTCTGGGGGTCGAGGAGCTGTTTTTT.

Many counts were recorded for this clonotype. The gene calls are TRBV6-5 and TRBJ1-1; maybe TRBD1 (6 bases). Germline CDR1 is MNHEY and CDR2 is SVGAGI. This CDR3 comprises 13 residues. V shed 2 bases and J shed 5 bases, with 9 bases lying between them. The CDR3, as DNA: TGTGCCAGCAGTTACGCCAGGGGTACTGAAGCTTTCTTT. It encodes CASSYARGTEAFF.

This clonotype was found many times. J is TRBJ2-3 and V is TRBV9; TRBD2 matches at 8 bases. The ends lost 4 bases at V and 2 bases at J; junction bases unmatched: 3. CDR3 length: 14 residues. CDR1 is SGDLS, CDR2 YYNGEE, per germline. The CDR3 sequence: CASSWTSNTDTQYF. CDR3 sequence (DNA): TGTGCCAGCAGCTGGACTAGCAACACAGATACGCAGTATTTT.

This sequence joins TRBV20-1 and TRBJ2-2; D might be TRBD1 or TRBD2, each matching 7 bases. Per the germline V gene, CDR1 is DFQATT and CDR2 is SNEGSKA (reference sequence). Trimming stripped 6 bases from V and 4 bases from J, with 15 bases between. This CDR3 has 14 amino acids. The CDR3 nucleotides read TGCAGTGCCAGGGGGGGCCTGGCCACCGGGGAGCTGTTTTTT. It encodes CSARGGLATGELFF.

CDR3 coding DNA: TGTGCCAGCAGCCCTCCTTACTACGAGCAGTACTTC. Its protein is CASSPPYYEQYF. This sequence joins TRBV5-8 and TRBJ2-7; D gene ambiguous. CDR1 is SGHTS and CDR2 is YDEGEE in the germline V gene. The V and J ends lost 4 bases and 3 bases respectively, with 8 bases between them. The CDR3 extends over 12 amino acids. Combining the CDR3 with reference TRBV5-8 and TRBJ2-7 gives the whole variable domain EAGVTQSPTHLIKTRGQQATLRCSPISGHTSVYWYQQALGLGLQFLLWYDEGEERNRGNFPPRFSGRQFPNYSSELNVNALELEDSALYLCASSPPYYEQYFGPGTRLTVT.

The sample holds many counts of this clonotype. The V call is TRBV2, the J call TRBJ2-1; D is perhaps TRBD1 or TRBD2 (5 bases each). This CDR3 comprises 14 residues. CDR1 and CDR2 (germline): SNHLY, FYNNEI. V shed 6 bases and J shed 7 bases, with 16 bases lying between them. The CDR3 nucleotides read TGTGCCAGCAGCGACCCTATTGGGACGAATGAGCAGTTCTTC. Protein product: CASSDPIGTNEQFF.

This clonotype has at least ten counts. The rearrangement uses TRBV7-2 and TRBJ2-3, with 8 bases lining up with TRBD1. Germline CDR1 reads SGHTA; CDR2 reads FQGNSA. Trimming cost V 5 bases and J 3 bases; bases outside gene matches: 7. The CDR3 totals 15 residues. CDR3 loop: CASSNQGAGTDTQYF. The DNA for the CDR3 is TGTGCCAGCAGCAACCAGGGGGCTGGGACAGATACGCAGTATTTT.

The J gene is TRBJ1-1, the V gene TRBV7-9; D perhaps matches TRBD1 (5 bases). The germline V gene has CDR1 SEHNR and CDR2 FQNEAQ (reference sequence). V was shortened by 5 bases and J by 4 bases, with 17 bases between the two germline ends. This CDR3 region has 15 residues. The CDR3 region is CASSPRPGPGTEAFF. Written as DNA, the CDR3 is TGTGCCAGCAGCCCTAGGCCAGGGCCGGGCACTGAAGCTTTCTTT. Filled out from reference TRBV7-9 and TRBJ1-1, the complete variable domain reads DTGVSQNPRHKITKRGQNVTFRCDPISEHNRLYWYRQTLGQGPEFLTYFQNEAQLEKSRLLSDRFSAERPKGSFSTLEIQRTEQGDSAMYLCASSPRPGPGTEAFFGQGTRLTVV.

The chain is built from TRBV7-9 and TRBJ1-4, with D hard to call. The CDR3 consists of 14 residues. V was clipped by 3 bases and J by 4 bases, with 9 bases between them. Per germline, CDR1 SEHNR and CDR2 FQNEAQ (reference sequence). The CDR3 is CASSFGSGNEKLFF. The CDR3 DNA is TGTGCCAGCAGCTTCGGGTCCGGTAATGAAAAACTGTTTTTT.

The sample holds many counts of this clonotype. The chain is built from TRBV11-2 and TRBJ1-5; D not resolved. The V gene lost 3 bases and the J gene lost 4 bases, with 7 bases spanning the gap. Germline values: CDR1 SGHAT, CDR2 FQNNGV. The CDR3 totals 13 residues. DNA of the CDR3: TGTGCCAGCAGCTTTAACGGTAATCAGCCCCAGCATTTT. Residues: CASSFNGNQPQHF.

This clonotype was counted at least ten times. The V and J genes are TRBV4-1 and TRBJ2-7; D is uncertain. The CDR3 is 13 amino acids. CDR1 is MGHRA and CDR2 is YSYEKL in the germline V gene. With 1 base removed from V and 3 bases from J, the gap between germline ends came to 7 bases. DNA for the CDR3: TGCGCCAGCAGCCAAGGGTCTAGCTACGAGCAGTACTTC. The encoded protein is CASSQGSSYEQYF.

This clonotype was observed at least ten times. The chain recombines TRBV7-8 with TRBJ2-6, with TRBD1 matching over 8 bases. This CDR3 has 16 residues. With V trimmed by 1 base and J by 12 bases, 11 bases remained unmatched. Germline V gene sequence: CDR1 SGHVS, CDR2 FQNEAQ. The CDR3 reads CASSLVSGQGLPVLTF. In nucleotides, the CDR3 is TGTGCCAGCAGCTTAGTTAGTGGACAGGGCCTACCCGTCCTGACTTTC.

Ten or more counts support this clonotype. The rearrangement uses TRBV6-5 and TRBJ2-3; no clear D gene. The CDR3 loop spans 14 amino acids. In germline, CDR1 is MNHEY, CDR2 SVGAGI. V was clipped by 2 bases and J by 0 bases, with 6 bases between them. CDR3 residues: CASSYSGSTDTQYF. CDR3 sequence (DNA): TGTGCCAGCAGTTACAGTGGGAGCACAGATACGCAGTATTTT.

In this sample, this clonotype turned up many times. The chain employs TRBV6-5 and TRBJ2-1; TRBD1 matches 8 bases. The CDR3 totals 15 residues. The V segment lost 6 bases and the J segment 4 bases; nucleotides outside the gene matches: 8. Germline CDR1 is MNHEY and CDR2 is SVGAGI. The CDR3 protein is CASSYKDRAYNEQFF. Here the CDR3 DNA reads TGTGCCAGCAGCTACAAGGACAGGGCATACAATGAGCAGTTCTTC.

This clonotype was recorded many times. The CDR3 is CASSSGRSGGYTF. CDR3 nucleotides: TGTGCCAGCAGTTCGGGTCGTAGCGGTGGCTACACCTTC. The chain links TRBV2 to TRBJ1-2; no reliable D call. The CDR3 runs 13 residues. The V gene's germline CDR1 is SNHLY and CDR2 FYNNEI. The V end was cut by 5 bases, the J end by 7 bases, with 14 bases between. Full variable domain (missing parts from reference TRBV2 and TRBJ1-2): EPEVTQTPSHQVTQMGQEVILRCVPISNHLYFYWYRQILGQKVEFLVSFYNNEISEKSEIFDDQFSVERPDGSNFTLKIRSTKLEDSAMYFCASSSGRSGGYTFGSGTRLTVV.

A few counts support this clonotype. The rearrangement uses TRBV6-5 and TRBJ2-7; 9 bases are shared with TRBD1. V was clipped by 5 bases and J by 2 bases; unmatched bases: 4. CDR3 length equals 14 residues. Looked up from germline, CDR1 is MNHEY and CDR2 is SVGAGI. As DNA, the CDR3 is TGTGCCAGCAGTCGGGGACAGGGCCCCTACGAGCAGTACTTC. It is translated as CASSRGQGPYEQYF.

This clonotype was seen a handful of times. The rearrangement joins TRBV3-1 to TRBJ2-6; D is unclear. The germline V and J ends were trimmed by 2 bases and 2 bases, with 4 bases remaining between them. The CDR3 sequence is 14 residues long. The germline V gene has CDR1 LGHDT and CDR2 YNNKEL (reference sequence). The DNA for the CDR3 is TGTGCCAGCAGCCAATTTGCTGGGGCCAACGTCCTGACTTTC. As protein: CASSQFAGANVLTF.

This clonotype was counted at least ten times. The CDR3 here is CASSAQPGLVIEQYF. The CDR3 DNA sequence: TGTGCCAGCAGCGCCCAACCGGGACTAGTAATCGAGCAGTACTTC. This chain links TRBV9 with TRBJ2-7; TRBD2 matches at 8 bases. The CDR3 runs to 15 residues. Germline V gene sequence: CDR1 SGDLS, CDR2 YYNGEE. The trim removed 3 bases at V and 6 bases at J, leaving 11 bases unmatched.

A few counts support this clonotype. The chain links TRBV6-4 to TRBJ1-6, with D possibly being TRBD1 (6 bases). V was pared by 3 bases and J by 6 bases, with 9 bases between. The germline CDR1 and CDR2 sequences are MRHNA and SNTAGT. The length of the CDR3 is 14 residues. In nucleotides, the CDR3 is TGTGCCAGCAGTGAAACCAGGGGTAATTCACCCCTCCACTTT. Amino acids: CASSETRGNSPLHF.

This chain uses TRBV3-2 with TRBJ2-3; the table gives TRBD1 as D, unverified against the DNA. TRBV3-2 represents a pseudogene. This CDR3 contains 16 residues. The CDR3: CASSQDWDWGGDTQYF. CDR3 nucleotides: TGTGCCAGCAGCCAAGATTGGGACTGGGGCGGGGATACGCAGTATTTT.

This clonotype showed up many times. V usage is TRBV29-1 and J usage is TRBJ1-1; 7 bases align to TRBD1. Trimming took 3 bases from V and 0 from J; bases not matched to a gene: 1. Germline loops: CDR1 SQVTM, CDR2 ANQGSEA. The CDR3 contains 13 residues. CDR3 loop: CSVEGQMNTEAFF. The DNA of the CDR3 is TGCAGCGTTGAGGGACAGATGAACACTGAAGCTTTCTTT.

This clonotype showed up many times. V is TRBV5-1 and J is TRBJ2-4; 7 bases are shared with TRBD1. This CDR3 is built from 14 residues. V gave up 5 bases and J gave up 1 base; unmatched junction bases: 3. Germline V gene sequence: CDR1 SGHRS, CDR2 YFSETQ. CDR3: CASSQDRAKNIQYF. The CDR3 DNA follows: TGCGCCAGCAGTCAGGACAGGGCCAAAAACATTCAGTACTTC.

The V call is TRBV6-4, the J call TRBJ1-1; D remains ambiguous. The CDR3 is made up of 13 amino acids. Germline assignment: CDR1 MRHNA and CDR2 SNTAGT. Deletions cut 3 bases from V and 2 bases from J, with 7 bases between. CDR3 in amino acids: CASSEGRNTEAFF. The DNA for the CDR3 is TGTGCCAGCAGTGAAGGCAGAAACACTGAAGCTTTCTTT.

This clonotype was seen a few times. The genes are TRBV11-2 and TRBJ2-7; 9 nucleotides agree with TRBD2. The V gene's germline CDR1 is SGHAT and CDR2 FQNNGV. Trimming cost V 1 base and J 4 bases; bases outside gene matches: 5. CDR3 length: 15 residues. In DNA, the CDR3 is TGTGCCAGCAGCTTAGGGGCTAGCGGGACTTACGAGCAGTACTTC. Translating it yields CASSLGASGTYEQYF. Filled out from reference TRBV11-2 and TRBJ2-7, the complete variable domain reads EAGVAQSPRYKIIEKRQSVAFWCNPISGHATLYWYQQILGQGPKLLIQFQNNGVVDDSQLPKDRFSAERLKGVDSTLKIQPAKLEDSAVYLCASSLGASGTYEQYFGPGTRLTVT.

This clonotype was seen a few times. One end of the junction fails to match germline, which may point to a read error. CDR3 protein: CASSLGYSDTQYF. The CDR3 DNA reads TGTGCTAGCAGCCTGGGGTATTCAGATACGCAGTATTTT. The chain combines TRBV7-7 with TRBJ2-3; D unresolved. The CDR3 runs 13 residues. The V gene's germline CDR1 is SSHAT and CDR2 FNYEAQ (reference sequence).